Below are 32 T cell receptor beta chains sequenced from a single sample in a study of shared clonotypes between healthy human individuals. The protocol was immunoSEQ multiplex PCR, while the TCRdb copy is restricted to in-frame clones and leaves out a portion. The table records 2.5 million or so clones, approximately 92% of them present only once. What was sequenced was naive CD4+ T cells sorted from blood. Specified subset: CD45RA+ positively selected. All receptors come from a man between 18 and 35 years old in good health.

CDR3 in DNA: TGTGCCAGCTCACCAATAACCGGGACCTTAGGGGGCAATGAGCAGTTCTTC. It specifies CASSPITGTLGGNEQFF. The chain has TRBV18 and TRBJ2-1; TRBD1 is a possible D gene (6 bases). CDR3 size: 17 residues. Trimming pared 2 bases from V and 6 bases from J, leaving 20 bases between. CDR1 is KGHSH, CDR2 LQKENI, per germline.

The chain combines TRBV28 with TRBJ1-5; D unclear. CDR1 MDHEN and CDR2 SYDVKM come from the germline V gene. Trimming took 7 bases from V and 6 from J, leaving 22 bases between them. This CDR3 spans 16 amino acids. In DNA, the CDR3 is TGTGCCAGCAAAGGTCGAATAGGCAGGCAAGCTCAGCCCCAGCATTTT. Its protein product is CASKGRIGRQAQPQHF.

The chain links TRBV2 to TRBJ1-5; D remains ambiguous. The CDR3 is 13 amino acids. CDR1 and CDR2 (germline): SNHLY, FYNNEI. Trimming left V 3 bases short and J 4 bases short, with 7 bases between. The CDR3 nucleotides read TGTGCCAGCAGTGACTCCAGAAATCAGCCCCAGCATTTT. Amino acids: CASSDSRNQPQHF.

V is TRBV28 and J is TRBJ1-5; 8 nucleotides match TRBD1. The V segment lost 6 bases and the J segment 2 bases; nucleotides outside the gene matches: 6. Germline CDR1 and CDR2: MDHEN and SYDVKM. The length of the CDR3 is 15 residues. The chain's CDR3 is CASSRGQGRNQPQHF. CDR3 nucleotides: TGTGCCAGCAGCCGAGGACAGGGACGCAATCAGCCCCAGCATTTT.

The gene calls are TRBV27 and TRBJ1-6; no definite D call. The CDR3 totals 15 residues. With 4 bases removed from V and 8 bases from J, the gap between germline ends came to 15 bases. CDR1 and CDR2 from the germline V gene are MNHEY and SMNVEV (reference sequence). CDR3 bases: TGTGCCAGCAGTTCTGGTATTATTCTCGATTCACCCCTCCACTTT. It yields the protein CASSSGIILDSPLHF.

The J gene is TRBJ2-5, the V gene TRBV25-1, with 9 bases that match TRBD2. With V trimmed by 2 bases and J by 0 bases, 4 bases remained unmatched. This CDR3 has 16 amino acids. The germline V gene has CDR1 MGHDK and CDR2 SYGVNS. CDR3 amino acids: CASSELGLANQETQYF. The CDR3 DNA is TGTGCCAGCAGTGAACTCGGACTAGCGAACCAAGAGACCCAGTACTTC.

The CDR3 here is CASSFPLSVFPEQYF. CDR3 nucleotide sequence: TGTGCCAGCAGCTTCCCCCTTAGCGTTTTCCCCGAGCAGTACTTC. This chain joins TRBV7-8 and TRBJ2-7; D may be TRBD2 (5 bases). Per germline, CDR1 SGHVS and CDR2 FQNEAQ. Trimming cost V 3 bases and J 6 bases, with 18 bases left between them. This CDR3 is 15 amino acids long.

This clone came up once. This chain joins TRBV27 and TRBJ1-4; D call uncertain. The CDR3 totals 16 residues. The V gene's germline CDR1 is MNHEY and CDR2 SMNVEV (reference sequence). V was clipped by 6 bases and J by 3 bases, with 17 bases between them. The CDR3 bases are TGTGCCAGCAGGTTAGGTTCAGCGATCTCTAATGAAAAACTGTTTTTT. This gives the protein CASRLGSAISNEKLFF.

The chain is built from TRBV5-1 and TRBJ1-3; possible D gene TRBD1, 5 bases. This CDR3 region has 11 residues. Germline V gene lookup returns CDR1 SGHRS and CDR2 YFSETQ. V lost 4 bases, J lost 8 bases, and 7 bases lay in between. The CDR3 bases are TGCGCCAGCAGCGCGGGACACACCATATATTTT. Translation: CASSAGHTIYF.

The chain employs TRBV19 and TRBJ2-1; 9 bases are shared with TRBD1. CDR3 length equals 15 residues. Germline V gene lookup returns CDR1 LNHDA and CDR2 SQIVND (reference sequence). The J segment lost 5 bases and the V segment lost 5 bases, leaving 7 bases of the junction unmatched. In DNA, the CDR3 is TGTGCCAGTAGTGAAGGGACAGGGTTTCACAATGAGCAGTTCTTC. Translation: CASSEGTGFHNEQFF.

The chain has TRBV4-1 and TRBJ2-5; D may be TRBD1 or TRBD2 (7 bases each). The CDR3 totals 16 residues. Trimming cost V 3 bases and J 5 bases, with 19 bases left between them. Germline assignment: CDR1 MGHRA and CDR2 YSYEKL. This CDR3 reads CASSQAGQWGGETQYF. The CDR3 coding sequence is TGCGCCAGCAGCCAGGCGGGACAGTGGGGGGGGGAGACCCAGTACTTC.

This chain links TRBV5-1 with TRBJ2-1; the match to TRBD2 covers 11 bases. Germline-derived CDR1 and CDR2 are SGHRS and YFSETQ. The CDR3 spans 15 residues. V gave up 3 bases and J gave up 6 bases; unmatched junction bases: 5. This CDR3 is CASSSAGTSGNEQFF. The CDR3, as DNA: TGCGCCAGCAGCTCGGCCGGGACTAGCGGCAATGAGCAGTTCTTC.

The chain combines TRBV25-1 with TRBJ2-3, with D possibly matching TRBD2 (6 bases). Germline-derived CDR1 and CDR2 are MGHDK and SYGVNS. Trimming removed 4 bases from V and 0 bases from J, with 8 bases in between. The CDR3 is made up of 14 amino acids. CDR3: CASSVAASTDTQYF. The DNA for the CDR3 is TGTGCCAGCAGTGTAGCGGCTAGCACAGATACGCAGTATTTT.

The chain recombines TRBV19 with TRBJ1-2, with a weak D call TRBD1 (5 bases). This CDR3 comprises 15 residues. Germline CDR1 is LNHDA and CDR2 is SQIVND (reference sequence). V was cut by 4 bases and J by 4 bases, with 16 bases left in between. Here the CDR3 reads CASSNPTGGPYGYTF. CDR3 coding DNA: TGTGCCAGTAGTAACCCGACGGGGGGTCCCTATGGCTACACCTTC.

This chain links TRBV15 with TRBJ1-5; the D gene is possibly TRBD1 (5 bases). The CDR3 sequence is 14 residues long. Trimming removed 3 bases from V and 7 bases from J, with 13 bases in between. Germline values: CDR1 LNHNV, CDR2 YYDKDF (reference sequence). The CDR3 region has the DNA TGTGCCACCAGCAGGGGGGGGGTAGGCCAGCCCCAGCATTTT. It codes for CATSRGGVGQPQHF.

DNA for the CDR3: TGCGCCAGCAGCTTGGACTTCTTGGGGGAGCTGTTTTTT. Translating it yields CASSLDFLGELFF. The chain has TRBV5-1 and TRBJ2-2; D unresolved. With 0 bases removed from V and 8 bases from J, the gap between germline ends came to 8 bases. Germline-derived CDR1 and CDR2 are SGHRS and YFSETQ. The CDR3 is 13 residues long.

The chain links TRBV19 to TRBJ2-3; unclear D gene. The length of the CDR3 is 13 residues. The germline CDR1 and CDR2 sequences are LNHDA and SQIVND (reference sequence). Trimming removed 5 bases from V and 2 bases from J, with 8 bases in between. DNA for the CDR3: TGTGCCAGTAGTCTTAGGGCCACAGATACGCAGTATTTT. Its protein is CASSLRATDTQYF.

The chain combines TRBV18 with TRBJ1-1; D call uncertain. There are 17 residues in the CDR3. V was trimmed by 3 bases and J by 0 bases, leaving 17 bases between them. Germline CDR1 KGHSH, CDR2 LQKENI. CDR3 nucleotides: TGTGCCAGCTCACCGCAGACGGGAGCCGGAGTGAACACTGAAGCTTTCTTT. Translation: CASSPQTGAGVNTEAFF.

This chain links TRBV2 with TRBJ1-6, with D perhaps matching TRBD1 (5 bases). Per germline, CDR1 SNHLY and CDR2 FYNNEI. Trimming removed 4 bases at V and 9 bases at J, with 13 bases between. This CDR3 comprises 14 residues. CDR3 amino acids: CASSVGRESSPLHF. The DNA of the CDR3 is TGTGCCAGCAGTGTAGGCAGGGAAAGTTCACCCCTCCACTTT.

V gene TRBV6-1 combines with J gene TRBJ1-5; the match to TRBD1 covers 9 bases. The CDR3 runs 15 residues. Losses at the gene ends were 5 bases for V and 9 bases for J; bases not matched to a gene: 11. From germline, CDR1 is MNHNS and CDR2 SASEGT. The CDR3 protein is CASSIPTGGGGPQHF. CDR3 sequence (DNA): TGTGCCAGCAGTATCCCAACAGGGGGCGGGGGGCCCCAGCATTTT.

The chain is built from TRBV6-1 and TRBJ1-5; D is ambiguous. V lost 10 bases and J lost 1, with 8 bases in between. The CDR3 length is 12 residues. In germline, CDR1 is MNHNS, CDR2 SASEGT. The CDR3: CATQDSNQPQHF. CDR3 nucleotide sequence: TGTGCCACTCAGGACAGCAATCAGCCCCAGCATTTT.

V and J are TRBV19 and TRBJ2-7; 9 bases map to TRBD1. V dropped 5 bases and J dropped 3; count of bases not matched to a gene: 8. Germline lookup yields CDR1 LNHDA and CDR2 SQIVND (reference sequence). The CDR3 contains 15 residues. The chain's CDR3 is CASSDPGQGLYEQYF. Here the CDR3 DNA reads TGTGCCAGTAGTGATCCGGGACAGGGACTCTACGAGCAGTACTTC.

This sequence joins TRBV19 and TRBJ1-5; TRBD1 agrees at 9 bases. V lost 6 bases, J lost 4 bases, and 4 bases stayed unmatched. Germline values: CDR1 LNHDA, CDR2 SQIVND (reference sequence). CDR3 length: 14 residues. The CDR3 reads CASSWTGENQPQHF. The CDR3 nucleotides are TGTGCCAGTAGCTGGACAGGGGAGAATCAGCCCCAGCATTTT.

This chain uses TRBV9 with TRBJ1-2; 9 positions agree with TRBD1. The CDR3 contains 14 residues. V shed 0 bases, J shed 8 bases, and the junction held 5 bases outside the gene matches. Germline V gives CDR1 SGDLS, CDR2 YYNGEE. The CDR3 DNA sequence: TGTGCCAGCAGCGTAGGTCGGACAGGGGACGGCTACACCTTC. Encoded protein: CASSVGRTGDGYTF.

J is TRBJ2-7 and V is TRBV2; TRBD1 matches 7 bases. The V segment lost 6 bases and the J segment 4 bases; nucleotides outside the gene matches: 6. Germline CDR1 and CDR2: SNHLY and FYNNEI. This CDR3 region has 13 residues. CDR3 nucleotide sequence: TGTGCCAGCAGGGGGGAGACAGGGTACGAGCAGTACTTC. It is translated as CASRGETGYEQYF.

This clone has a handful of counts. Relative to the germline gene, one junction end is altered; a read error may explain this. The V and J genes are TRBV6-6 and TRBJ1-2; the D gene is possibly TRBD1 (5 bases). There are 12 residues in the CDR3. Germline loops: CDR1 MNHNY, CDR2 SVGAGI (reference sequence). CDR3: CASSLHRDSCAF. The CDR3 nucleotides are TGTGCCAGCAGCCTACACCGGGACTCCTGCGCCTTC.

This chain uses TRBV29-1 with TRBJ1-2; TRBD1 aligns across 7 bases. Germline lookup yields CDR1 SQVTM and CDR2 ANQGSEA. The CDR3 spans 13 residues. Trimming cost V 2 bases and J 4 bases; bases outside gene matches: 4. The CDR3 nucleotides read TGCAGCGTTGAACCCGGACAGGTCTATGGCTACACCTTC. Amino acids: CSVEPGQVYGYTF.

The V call is TRBV6-5, the J call TRBJ2-7; D unresolved. Trimming cost V 0 bases and J 9 bases, with 12 bases left between them. The length of the CDR3 is 13 residues. CDR1 is MNHEY, CDR2 SVGAGI, per germline. The CDR3 DNA sequence: TGTGCCAGCAGTTACTCCGCAGTGGAGCGGCAGTACTTC. It codes for CASSYSAVERQYF.

The CDR3 region is CASSSPGRGPAYEQYF. CDR3 nucleotides: TGTGCCAGCAGTTCCCCTGGCAGGGGCCCTGCCTACGAGCAGTACTTC. V and J are TRBV27 and TRBJ2-7, with D possibly matching TRBD1 (6 bases). The germline V gene has CDR1 MNHEY and CDR2 SMNVEV (reference sequence). The length of the CDR3 is 16 residues. V was clipped by 4 bases and J by 2 bases, with 18 bases between them.

To note about this clone: The sample carries other DNA sequences with the same CDR3. The gene calls are TRBV5-1 and TRBJ1-5; the D gene is possibly TRBD1 (5 bases). Germline CDR1 is SGHRS and CDR2 is YFSETQ. V lost 0 bases to trimming and J lost 1 base, with 8 bases between them. This CDR3 spans 15 amino acids. The CDR3: CASSLGGSSNQPQHF. The CDR3 DNA reads TGCGCCAGCAGCTTGGGGGGCAGCAGCAATCAGCCCCAGCATTTT. The variable domain in full, completed from reference TRBV5-1 and TRBJ1-5, reads KAGVTQTPRYLIKTRGQQVTLSCSPISGHRSVSWYQQTPGQGLQFLFEYFSETQRNKGNFPGRFSGRQFSNSRSEMNVSTLELGDSALYLCASSLGGSSNQPQHFGDGTRLSIL.

The chain is built from TRBV2 and TRBJ2-4; unclear D gene. Germline V gene data show CDR1 as SNHLY and CDR2 as FYNNEI. V was shortened by 0 bases and J by 0 bases, with 6 bases between the two germline ends. This CDR3 contains 15 residues. CDR3 coding DNA: TGTGCCAGCAGTGAAGCGGGGAAAGCCAAAAACATTCAGTACTTC. Protein product: CASSEAGKAKNIQYF.

This clone was detected only a few times. V and J are TRBV7-3 and TRBJ2-2; perhaps TRBD1 as D (5 bases). The V gene's germline CDR1 is SGHTA and CDR2 FQGTGA. There are 16 residues in the CDR3. V lost 3 bases, J lost 7 bases, and 18 bases lay in between. CDR3 DNA sequence: TGTGCCAGCAGCTTGACTCAGGGCTCCCGAGGCGGGGAGCTGTTTTTT. It codes for CASSLTQGSRGGELFF.